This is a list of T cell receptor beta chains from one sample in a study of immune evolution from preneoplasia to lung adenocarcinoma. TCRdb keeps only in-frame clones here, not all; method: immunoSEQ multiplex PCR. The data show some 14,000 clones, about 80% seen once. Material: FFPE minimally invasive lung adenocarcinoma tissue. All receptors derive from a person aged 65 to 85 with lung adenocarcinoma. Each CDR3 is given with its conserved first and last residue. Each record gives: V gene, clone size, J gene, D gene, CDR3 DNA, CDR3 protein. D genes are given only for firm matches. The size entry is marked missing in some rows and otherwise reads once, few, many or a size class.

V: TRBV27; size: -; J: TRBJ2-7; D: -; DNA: TGTGCCAGCAGTTTCTCCCTAGACGCCGAGCAGTACTTC; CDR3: CASSFSLDAEQYF
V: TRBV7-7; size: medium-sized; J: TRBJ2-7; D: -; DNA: TGTGCTAGCAGCTACGGGGCCTCCCGGGAGCAGTACTTC; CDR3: CASSYGASREQYF
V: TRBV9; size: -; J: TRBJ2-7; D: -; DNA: TGTGCCAGCAGCGCCCTAGAAATGGGTTTCGAGCAGTACTTC; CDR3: CASSALEMGFEQYF
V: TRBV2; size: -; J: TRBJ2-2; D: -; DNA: TGTGCCAGCAGGGACTTCGCGAACACCGGGGAGCTGTTTTTT; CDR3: CASRDFANTGELFF
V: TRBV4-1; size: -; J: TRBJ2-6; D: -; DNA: TGCGCCAGCAGCCAACAGGGACAAATCGATTCTGGGGCCAACGTCCTGACTTTC; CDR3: CASSQQGQIDSGANVLTF
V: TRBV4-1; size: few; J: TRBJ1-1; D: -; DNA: TGCGCCAGCAGCCGGGGTGGGGTGACTGAAGCTTTCTTT; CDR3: CASSRGGVTEAFF
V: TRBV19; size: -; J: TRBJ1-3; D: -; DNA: TGTGCCAGTAGTATCTCGGCACAGGGAGGAAACACCATATATTTT; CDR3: CASSISAQGGNTIYF
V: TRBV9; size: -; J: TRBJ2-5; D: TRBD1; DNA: TGTGCCAGCAGCGTTAAGACAGGGCGGGAGACCCAGTACTTC; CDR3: CASSVKTGRETQYF
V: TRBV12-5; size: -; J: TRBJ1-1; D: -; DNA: TGTGCTAGTGGTTTGGAATCGGGGGTTACTGAAGCTTTCTTT; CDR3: CASGLESGVTEAFF
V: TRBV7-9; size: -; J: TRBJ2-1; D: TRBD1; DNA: TGTGCCAGCAGCTTAATAAACAGGGGCTCCTACAATGAGCAGTTCTTC; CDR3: CASSLINRGSYNEQFF
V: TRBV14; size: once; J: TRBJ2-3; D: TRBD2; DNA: TGTGCCAGCAGCCATAGACTAGCGGGAGACACAGATACGCAGTATTTT; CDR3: CASSHRLAGDTDTQYF
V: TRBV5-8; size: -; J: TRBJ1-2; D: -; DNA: TGTGCCAGCAGCCTCATGGGGGGTCACTATGGCTACACCTTC; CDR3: CASSLMGGHYGYTF
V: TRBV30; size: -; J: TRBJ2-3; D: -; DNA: TGTGCCTGGGAGTGGGGGGGCACAGATACGCAGTATTTT; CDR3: CAWEWGGTDTQYF
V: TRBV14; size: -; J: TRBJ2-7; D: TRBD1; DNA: TGTGCCAGCAGCCCATACACCGGGACAGGGCGTCACGAGCAGTACTTC; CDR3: CASSPYTGTGRHEQYF
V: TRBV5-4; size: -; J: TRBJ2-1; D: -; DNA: TGTGCCAGCAGCGGGGACAAAAACAATGAGCAGTTCTTC; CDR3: CASSGDKNNEQFF
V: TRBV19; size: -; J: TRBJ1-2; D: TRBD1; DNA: TGTGCCAGTAGTCGTAACAGGGGGTCTGACTATGGCTACACCTTC; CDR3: CASSRNRGSDYGYTF
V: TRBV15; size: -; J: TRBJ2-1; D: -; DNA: TGTGCCACCAGCAGAGCGGGAGTAGGCAATGAGCAGTTCTTC; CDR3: CATSRAGVGNEQFF
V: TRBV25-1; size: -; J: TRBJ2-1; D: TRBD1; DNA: TGTGCCAGCAGTGAAACAGGGGGATCCTACAATGAGCAGTTCTTC; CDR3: CASSETGGSYNEQFF
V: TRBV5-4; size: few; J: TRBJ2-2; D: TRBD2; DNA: TGTGCCAGCAGCTTGGAGAGCGGGGGGGCTCACACCGGGGAGCTGTTTTTT; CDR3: CASSLESGGAHTGELFF
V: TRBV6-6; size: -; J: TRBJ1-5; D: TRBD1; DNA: TGTGCCAGCATACAGCAGGGGGCCAATCAGCCCCAGCATTTT; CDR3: CASIQQGANQPQHF
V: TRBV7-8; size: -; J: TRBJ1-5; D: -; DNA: TGTGCCAGCAGCTTAGTAGGTTCGGGCAATCAGCCCCAGCATTTT; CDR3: CASSLVGSGNQPQHF
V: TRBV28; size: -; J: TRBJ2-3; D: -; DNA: TGTGCCAGCAGTTTAACTAGCACAGATACGCAGTATTTT; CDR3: CASSLTSTDTQYF
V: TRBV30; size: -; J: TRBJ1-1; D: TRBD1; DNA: TGTGCCTGGAGCACAGGGGTTCAGATGACTGAAGCTTTCTTT; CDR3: CAWSTGVQMTEAFF
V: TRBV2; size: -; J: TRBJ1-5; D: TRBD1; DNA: TGTGCCAGCAGGGCTGACAGGGGGGGATATCAGCCCCAGCATTTT; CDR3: CASRADRGGYQPQHF
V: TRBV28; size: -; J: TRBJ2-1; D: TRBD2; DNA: TGTGCCAGCAGTACCGGGACTAGCGGGAGGGCCAGGGATGAGCAGTTCTTC; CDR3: CASSTGTSGRARDEQFF
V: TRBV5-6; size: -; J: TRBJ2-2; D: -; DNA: TGTGCCAGCAGCTCGACAGTGAACACCGGGGAGCTGTTTTTT; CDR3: CASSSTVNTGELFF
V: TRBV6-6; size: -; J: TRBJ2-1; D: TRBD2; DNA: TGTGCCAGCAGCGAGCTAGCGGGGGTATCCTACAATGAGCAGTTCTTC; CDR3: CASSELAGVSYNEQFF